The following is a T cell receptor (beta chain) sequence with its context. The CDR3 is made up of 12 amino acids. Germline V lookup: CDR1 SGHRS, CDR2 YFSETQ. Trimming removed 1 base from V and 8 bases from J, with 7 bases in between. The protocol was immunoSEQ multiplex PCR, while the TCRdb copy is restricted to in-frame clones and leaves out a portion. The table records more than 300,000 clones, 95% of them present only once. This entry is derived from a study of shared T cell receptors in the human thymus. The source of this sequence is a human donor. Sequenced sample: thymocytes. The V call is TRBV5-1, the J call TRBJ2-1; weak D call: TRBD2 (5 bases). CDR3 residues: CASSLPGDEQFF. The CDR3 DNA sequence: TGCGCCAGCAGCTTGCCCGGGGATGAGCAGTTCTTC.